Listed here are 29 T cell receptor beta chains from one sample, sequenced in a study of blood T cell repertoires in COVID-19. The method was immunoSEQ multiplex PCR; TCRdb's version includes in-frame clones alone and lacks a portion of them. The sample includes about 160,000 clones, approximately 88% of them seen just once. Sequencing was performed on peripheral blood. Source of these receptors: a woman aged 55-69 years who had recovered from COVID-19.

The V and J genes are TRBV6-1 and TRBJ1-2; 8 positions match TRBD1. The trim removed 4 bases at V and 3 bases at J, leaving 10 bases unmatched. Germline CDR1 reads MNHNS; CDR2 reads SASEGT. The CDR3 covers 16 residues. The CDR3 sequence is CASSAAYGQGHYGYTF. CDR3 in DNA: TGTGCCAGCAGTGCTGCCTATGGACAGGGCCACTATGGCTACACCTTC.

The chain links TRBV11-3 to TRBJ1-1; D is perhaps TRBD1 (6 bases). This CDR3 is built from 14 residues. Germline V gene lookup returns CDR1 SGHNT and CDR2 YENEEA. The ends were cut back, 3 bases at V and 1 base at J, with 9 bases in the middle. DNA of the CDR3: TGTGCCAGCAGCTTGGACAGTTCGAACACTGAAGCTTTCTTT. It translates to CASSLDSSNTEAFF.

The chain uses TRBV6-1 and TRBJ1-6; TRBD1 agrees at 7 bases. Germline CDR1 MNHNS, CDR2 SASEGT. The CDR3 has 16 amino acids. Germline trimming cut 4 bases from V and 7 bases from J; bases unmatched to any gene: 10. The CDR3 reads CASSGGQRRSNSPLHF. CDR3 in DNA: TGTGCCAGCAGTGGGGGACAGCGCCGATCGAATTCACCCCTCCACTTT.

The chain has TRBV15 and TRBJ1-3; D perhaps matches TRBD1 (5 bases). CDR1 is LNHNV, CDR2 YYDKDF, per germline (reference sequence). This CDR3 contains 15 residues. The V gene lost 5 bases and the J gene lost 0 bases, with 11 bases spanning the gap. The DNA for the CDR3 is TGTGCCACCAGCCTCGACAGCGTCTCTGGAAACACCATATATTTT. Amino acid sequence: CATSLDSVSGNTIYF.

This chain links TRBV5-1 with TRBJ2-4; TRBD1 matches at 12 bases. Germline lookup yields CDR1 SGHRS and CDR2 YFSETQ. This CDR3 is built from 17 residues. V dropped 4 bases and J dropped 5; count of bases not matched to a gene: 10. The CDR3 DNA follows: TGCGCCAGCAGCGTCACGGGACAGGGGGCCGTCGAAAACATTCAGTACTTC. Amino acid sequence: CASSVTGQGAVENIQYF. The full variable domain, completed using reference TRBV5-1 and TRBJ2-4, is KAGVTQTPRYLIKTRGQQVTLSCSPISGHRSVSWYQQTPGQGLQFLFEYFSETQRNKGNFPGRFSGRQFSNSRSEMNVSTLELGDSALYLCASSVTGQGAVENIQYFGAGTRLSVL.

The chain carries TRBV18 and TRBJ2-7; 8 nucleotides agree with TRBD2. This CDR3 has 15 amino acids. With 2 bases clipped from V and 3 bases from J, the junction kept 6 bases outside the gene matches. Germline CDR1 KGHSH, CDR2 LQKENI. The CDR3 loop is CASSPGAGGLYEQYF. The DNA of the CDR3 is TGTGCCAGCTCACCAGGGGCGGGGGGACTCTACGAGCAGTACTTC.

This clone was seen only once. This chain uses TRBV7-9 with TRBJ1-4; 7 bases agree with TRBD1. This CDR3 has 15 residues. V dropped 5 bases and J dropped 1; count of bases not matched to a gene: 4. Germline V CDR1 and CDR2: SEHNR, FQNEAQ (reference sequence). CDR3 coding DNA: TGTGCCAGCAGCCCAGGGACAGTAACTAATGAAAAACTGTTTTTT. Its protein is CASSPGTVTNEKLFF. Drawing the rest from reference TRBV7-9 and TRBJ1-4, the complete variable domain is DTGVSQNPRHKITKRGQNVTFRCDPISEHNRLYWYRQTLGQGPEFLTYFQNEAQLEKSRLLSDRFSAERPKGSFSTLEIQRTEQGDSAMYLCASSPGTVTNEKLFFGSGTQLSVL.

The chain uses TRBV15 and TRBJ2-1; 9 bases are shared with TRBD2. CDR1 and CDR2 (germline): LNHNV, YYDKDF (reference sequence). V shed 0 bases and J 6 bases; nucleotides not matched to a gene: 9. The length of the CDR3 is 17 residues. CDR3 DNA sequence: TGTGCCACCAGCAGAGACCGCCGGGGCGGGGGGGCCAATGAGCAGTTCTTC. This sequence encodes CATSRDRRGGGANEQFF.

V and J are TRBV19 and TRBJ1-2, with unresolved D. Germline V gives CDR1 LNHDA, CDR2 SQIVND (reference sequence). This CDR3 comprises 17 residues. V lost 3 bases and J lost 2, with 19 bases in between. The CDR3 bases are TGTGCCAGTAGTATCTGGGGAAGAGGCGGAGGAAACTATGGCTACACCTTC. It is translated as CASSIWGRGGGNYGYTF.

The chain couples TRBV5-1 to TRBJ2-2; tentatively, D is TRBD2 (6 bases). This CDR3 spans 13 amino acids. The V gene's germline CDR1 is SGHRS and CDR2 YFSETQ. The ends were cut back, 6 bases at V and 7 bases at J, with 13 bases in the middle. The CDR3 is CASKEGFSGELFF. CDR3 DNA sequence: TGCGCCAGCAAGGAGGGATTCAGCGGGGAGCTGTTTTTT. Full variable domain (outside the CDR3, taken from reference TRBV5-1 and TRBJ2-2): KAGVTQTPRYLIKTRGQQVTLSCSPISGHRSVSWYQQTPGQGLQFLFEYFSETQRNKGNFPGRFSGRQFSNSRSEMNVSTLELGDSALYLCASKEGFSGELFFGEGSRLTVL.

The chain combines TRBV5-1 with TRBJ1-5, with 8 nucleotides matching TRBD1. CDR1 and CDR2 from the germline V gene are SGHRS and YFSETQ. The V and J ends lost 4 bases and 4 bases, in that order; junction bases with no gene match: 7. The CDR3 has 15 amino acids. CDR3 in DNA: TGCGCCAGCAGCCTTAGGACAGGGAGGAATCAGCCCCAGCATTTT. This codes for CASSLRTGRNQPQHF.

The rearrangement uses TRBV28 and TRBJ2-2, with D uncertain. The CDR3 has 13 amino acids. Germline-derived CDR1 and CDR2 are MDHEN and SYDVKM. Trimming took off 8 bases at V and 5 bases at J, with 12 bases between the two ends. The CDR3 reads CASLVISTGELFF. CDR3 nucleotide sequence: TGTGCCAGCCTAGTGATAAGTACCGGGGAGCTGTTTTTT. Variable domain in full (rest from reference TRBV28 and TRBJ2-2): DVKVTQSSRYLVKRTGEKVFLECVQDMDHENMFWYRQDPGLGLRLIYFSYDVKMKEKGDIPEGYSVSREKKERFSLILESASTNQTSMYLCASLVISTGELFFGEGSRLTVL.

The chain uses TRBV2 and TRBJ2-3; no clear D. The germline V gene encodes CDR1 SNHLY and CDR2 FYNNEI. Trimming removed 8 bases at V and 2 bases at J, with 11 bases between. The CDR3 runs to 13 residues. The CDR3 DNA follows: TGTGCCAGCCAATACACGCTCACAGATACGCAGTATTTT. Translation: CASQYTLTDTQYF.

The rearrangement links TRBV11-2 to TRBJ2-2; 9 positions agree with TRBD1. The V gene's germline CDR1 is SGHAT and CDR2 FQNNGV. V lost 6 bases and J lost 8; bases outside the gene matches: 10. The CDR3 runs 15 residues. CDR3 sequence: CASSFKGTGLGELFF. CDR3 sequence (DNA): TGTGCCAGCAGTTTCAAGGGGACAGGGTTGGGGGAGCTGTTTTTT.

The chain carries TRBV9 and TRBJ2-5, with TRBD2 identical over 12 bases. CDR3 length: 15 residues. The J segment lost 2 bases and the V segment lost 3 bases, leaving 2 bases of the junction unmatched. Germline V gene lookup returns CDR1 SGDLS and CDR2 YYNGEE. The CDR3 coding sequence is TGTGCCAGCAGCGCTCTAGCGGGGGGGCAAGAGACCCAGTACTTC. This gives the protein CASSALAGGQETQYF.

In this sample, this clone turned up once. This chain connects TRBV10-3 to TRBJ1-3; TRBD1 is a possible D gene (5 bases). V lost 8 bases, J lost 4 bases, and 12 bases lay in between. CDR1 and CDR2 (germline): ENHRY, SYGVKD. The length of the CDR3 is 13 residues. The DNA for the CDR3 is TGTGCCATCGGGGCCCCGATAGGAAACACCATATATTTT. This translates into CAIGAPIGNTIYF.

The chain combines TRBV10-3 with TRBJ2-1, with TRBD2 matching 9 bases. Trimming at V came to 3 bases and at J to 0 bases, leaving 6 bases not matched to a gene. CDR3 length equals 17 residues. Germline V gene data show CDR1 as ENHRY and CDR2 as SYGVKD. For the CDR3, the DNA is TGTGCCATCAGTGATCCCTTGCGGGGGGGCTCCTACAATGAGCAGTTCTTC. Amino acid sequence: CAISDPLRGGSYNEQFF.

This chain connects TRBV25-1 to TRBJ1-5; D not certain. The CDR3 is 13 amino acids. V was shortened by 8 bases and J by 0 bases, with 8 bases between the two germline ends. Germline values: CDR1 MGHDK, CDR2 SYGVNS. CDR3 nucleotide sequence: TGTGCCAGCGCCGTAGATAGCAATCAGCCCCAGCATTTT. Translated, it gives CASAVDSNQPQHF.

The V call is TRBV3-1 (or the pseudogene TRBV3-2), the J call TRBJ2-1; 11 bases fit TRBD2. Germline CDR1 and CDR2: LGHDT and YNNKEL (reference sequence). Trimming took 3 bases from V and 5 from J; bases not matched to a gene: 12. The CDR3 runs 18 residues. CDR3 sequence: CASSQHLMGTSGDNEQFF. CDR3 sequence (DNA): TGTGCCAGCAGCCAGCACCTGATGGGGACTAGCGGTGACAATGAGCAGTTCTTC.

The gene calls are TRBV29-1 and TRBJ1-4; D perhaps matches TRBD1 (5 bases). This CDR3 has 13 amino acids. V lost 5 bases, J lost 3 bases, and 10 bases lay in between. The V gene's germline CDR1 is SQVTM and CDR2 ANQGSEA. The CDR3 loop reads CSVLVRANEKLFF. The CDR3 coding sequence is TGCAGCGTTCTTGTCAGGGCTAATGAAAAACTGTTTTTT. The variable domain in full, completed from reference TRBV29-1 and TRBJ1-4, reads SAVISQKPSRDICQRGTSLTIQCQVDSQVTMMFWYRQQPGQSLTLIATANQGSEATYESGFVIDKFPISRPNLTFSTLTVSNMSPEDSSIYLCSVLVRANEKLFFGSGTQLSVL.

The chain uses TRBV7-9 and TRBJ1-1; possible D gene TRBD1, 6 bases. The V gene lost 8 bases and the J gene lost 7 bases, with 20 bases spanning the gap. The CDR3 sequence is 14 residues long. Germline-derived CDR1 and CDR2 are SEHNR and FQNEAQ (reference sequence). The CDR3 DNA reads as TGTGCCAGCCATCCACGGACAGAGCGGGGTGAAGCTTTCTTT. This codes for CASHPRTERGEAFF.

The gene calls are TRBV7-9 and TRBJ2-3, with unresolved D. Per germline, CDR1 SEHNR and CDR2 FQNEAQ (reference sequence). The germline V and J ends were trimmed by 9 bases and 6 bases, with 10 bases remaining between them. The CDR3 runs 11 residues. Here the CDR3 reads CARETLDTQYF. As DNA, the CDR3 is TGTGCCAGAGAGACATTGGATACGCAGTATTTT.

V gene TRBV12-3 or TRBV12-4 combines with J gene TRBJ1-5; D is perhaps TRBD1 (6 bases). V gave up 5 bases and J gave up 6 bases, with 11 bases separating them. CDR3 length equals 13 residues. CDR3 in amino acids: CASSQGNPQPQHF. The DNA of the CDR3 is TGTGCCAGCAGTCAGGGGAACCCTCAGCCCCAGCATTTT.

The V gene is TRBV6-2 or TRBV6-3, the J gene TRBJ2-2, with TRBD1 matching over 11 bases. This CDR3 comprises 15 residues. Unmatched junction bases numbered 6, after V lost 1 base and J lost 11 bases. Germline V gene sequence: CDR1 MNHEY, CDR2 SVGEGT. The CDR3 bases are TGTGCCAGCAGTTACTTGGACAGGGGGCGCGGAGAGCTGTTTTTT. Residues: CASSYLDRGRGELFF.

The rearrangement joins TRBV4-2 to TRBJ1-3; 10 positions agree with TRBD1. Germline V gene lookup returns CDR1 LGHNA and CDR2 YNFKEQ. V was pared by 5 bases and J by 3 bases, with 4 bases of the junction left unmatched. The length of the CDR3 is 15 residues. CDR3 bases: TGTGCCAGCAGCTGGGACAGGGGCCTTGGAAACACCATATATTTT. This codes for CASSWDRGLGNTIYF.

CDR3 sequence: CASSFGTGGSDTQYF. CDR3 nucleotide sequence: TGTGCCAGCAGTTTCGGGACAGGGGGTTCAGATACGCAGTATTTT. The rearrangement uses TRBV6-5 and TRBJ2-3, with TRBD1 matching 11 bases. CDR3 length: 15 amino acids. V shed 4 bases and J 4 bases; nucleotides not matched to a gene: 4. The germline gives CDR1 MNHEY, CDR2 SVGAGI.

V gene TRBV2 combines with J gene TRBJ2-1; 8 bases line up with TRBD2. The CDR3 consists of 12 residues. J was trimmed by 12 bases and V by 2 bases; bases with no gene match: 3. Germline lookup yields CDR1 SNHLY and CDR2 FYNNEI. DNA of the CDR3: TGTGCCAGCAGTGAAATTGCGGGGGGGCAGTTCTTC. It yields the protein CASSEIAGGQFF.

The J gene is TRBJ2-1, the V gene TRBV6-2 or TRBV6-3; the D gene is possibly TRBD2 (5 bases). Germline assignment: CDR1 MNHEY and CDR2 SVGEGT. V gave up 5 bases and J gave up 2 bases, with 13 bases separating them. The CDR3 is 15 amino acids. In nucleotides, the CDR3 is TGTGCCAGCAGTCCCAGAACTAGTGCCTACAATGAGCAGTTCTTC. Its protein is CASSPRTSAYNEQFF.

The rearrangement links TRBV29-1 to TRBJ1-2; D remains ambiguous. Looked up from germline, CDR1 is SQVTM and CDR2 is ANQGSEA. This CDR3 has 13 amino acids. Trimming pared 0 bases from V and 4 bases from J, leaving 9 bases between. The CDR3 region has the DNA TGCAGCGTTGAAGATTGGCGGATCTATGGCTACACCTTC. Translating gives CSVEDWRIYGYTF.